This is a list of T cell receptor beta chains from one sample in a study of T-cell memory formation after mild COVID-19. TCRdb used MiXCR to reprocess the 5' RACE reads, holding one entry per CDR3 protein. The sample includes 30,000 to 35,000 distinct CDR3 sequences, 7.5% to 8% seen only once; the top ten take roughly 29%. What was sequenced was PBMCs or a T cell subset sorted from them (not recorded which). The receptor set was obtained from a man between 18 and 29 years old who had mild COVID-19 (a few samples of this study predate the infection). Cell type and time point are not known. Each CDR3 is given with its conserved first and last residue. The D gene is left open where the match is weak. The listing skips clone size in some rows; elsewhere it reads once, few, many or a size class.

cdr3_aa cdr3_nt clone_size j_call d_call v_call
CSVPDRKTTEAFF TGCAGCGTTCCGGACAGGAAGACCACTGAAGCTTTCTTT - TRBJ1-1 TRBD1 TRBV29-1
CSAGRGGAGEQYF TGCAGTGCTGGTCGCGGGGGGGCAGGCGAGCAGTACTTC many TRBJ2-7 TRBD2 TRBV20-1
CASSLVRGWNTEAFF TGTGCCAGCAGCTTAGTGCGGGGGTGGAACACTGAAGCTTTCTTT many TRBJ1-1 - TRBV7-9
CASSSSLAGLSTDTQYF TGTGCCAGCAGCTCCTCCCTAGCGGGGTTAAGCACAGATACGCAGTATTTT many TRBJ2-3 TRBD2 TRBV7-9
CASSFPTSNQPQHF TGTGCCAGCAGCTTCCCCACTAGCAATCAGCCCCAGCATTTT many TRBJ1-5 - TRBV7-8
CASSRELNQPQHF TGTGCCAGCAGCCGCGAATTGAATCAGCCCCAGCATTTT many TRBJ1-5 - TRBV7-2
CASITLPNGETQYF TGTGCCAGCATTACTCTTCCCAACGGGGAGACCCAGTACTTC many TRBJ2-5 - TRBV6-1
CSARPNHGQARDTQYF TGCAGTGCTAGACCCAACCACGGACAGGCACGAGATACGCAGTATTTT many TRBJ2-3 TRBD1 TRBV20-1
CASAAGGMMNTEAFF TGTGCCAGCGCCGCTGGGGGTATGATGAACACTGAAGCTTTCTTT many TRBJ1-1 - TRBV7-2
CASSFSSGGASDTQYF TGTGCCAGCAGCTTTTCTAGCGGGGGGGCGTCAGATACGCAGTATTTT few TRBJ2-3 TRBD2 TRBV7-3
CASSSRLAELSDTQYF TGTGCCAGCAGCTCCCGACTAGCGGAACTTTCAGATACGCAGTATTTT many TRBJ2-3 TRBD2 TRBV7-2
CASGTGGGRVNSPLHF TGTGCCAGCGGAACGGGGGGAGGTAGGGTTAACTCACCCCTCCACTTT - TRBJ1-6 - TRBV3-1
CSTNRGNTEAFF TGCAGCACTAACAGGGGGAACACTGAAGCTTTCTTT many TRBJ1-1 TRBD1 TRBV20-1
CASSYAQRYEQFF TGTGCCAGCAGTTACGCGCAAAGGTATGAGCAGTTCTTC many TRBJ2-1 - TRBV6-2/TRBV6-3
CASLLQATLEQYF TGTGCCAGCCTCCTCCAGGCTACGTTGGAGCAGTACTTC few TRBJ2-7 - TRBV25-1
CATSPGTRGSTDTQYF TGTGCCACCAGTCCCGGGACTAGGGGTAGCACAGATACGCAGTATTTT - TRBJ2-3 TRBD2 TRBV24-1
CAISAQGDDEQFF TGTGCCATCAGTGCACAGGGGGATGATGAGCAGTTCTTC many TRBJ2-1 TRBD1 TRBV10-3
CASSEIWGDREQFF TGTGCCAGCAGTGAAATCTGGGGGGATCGTGAGCAGTTCTTC - TRBJ2-1 - TRBV6-1
CSAPEGITNYGYTF TGCAGTGCGCCGGAGGGGATTACTAACTATGGCTACACCTTC few TRBJ1-2 - TRBV20-1
CSGAAGAGPGDTQYF TGCAGCGGGGCGGCGGGGGCGGGGCCCGGAGATACGCAGTATTTT many TRBJ2-3 - TRBV29-1
CASSPSDRGNIQYF TGTGCCAGCAGCCCCTCTGACAGGGGGAACATTCAGTACTTC many TRBJ2-4 TRBD1 TRBV7-2
CASSLEDVMYGYTF TGTGCCAGCAGCTTAGAAGACGTGATGTATGGCTACACCTTC many TRBJ1-2 - TRBV7-2
CASGLDRRGLRPRGELFF TGTGCTAGTGGTTTAGATCGAAGAGGGCTTAGACCCCGCGGGGAGCTGTTTTTT - TRBJ2-2 - TRBV12-5
CSAREGYFIMNTEAFF TGCAGTGCTAGAGAGGGGTACTTTATAATGAACACTGAAGCTTTCTTT - TRBJ1-1 - TRBV20-1
CAISESIYEQFF TGTGCCATCAGTGAGTCGATTTATGAGCAGTTCTTC few TRBJ2-1 - TRBV10-3
CASERSLADTQYF TGTGCCAGCGAGCGATCCCTCGCAGATACGCAGTATTTT many TRBJ2-3 - TRBV7-9
CASSQAGLAPTDTQYF TGTGCCAGCAGCCAAGCGGGACTAGCCCCCACAGATACGCAGTATTTT many TRBJ2-3 TRBD2 TRBV4-2
CSARGGRVDGYTF TGCAGTGCTAGAGGTGGGCGAGTAGACGGCTACACCTTC many TRBJ1-2 - TRBV20-1
CASSSPGGGVHTQYF TGTGCCAGCAGTTCTCCGGGGGGCGGCGTGCATACGCAGTATTTT - TRBJ2-3 - TRBV28
CASSESIEVSSSPLHF TGCGCCAGCAGCGAGAGTATCGAGGTCTCTAGTTCACCCCTCCACTTT many TRBJ1-6 - TRBV5-1
CASSLLGQGEEKLFF TGCGCCAGCAGCTTGCTGGGACAGGGTGAGGAAAAACTGTTTTTT few TRBJ1-4 TRBD1 TRBV5-1
CATSGGGLTDTQYF TGTGCCACCAGCGGCGGGGGGCTCACAGATACGCAGTATTTT - TRBJ2-3 TRBD2 TRBV15
CASSFGQSSYNSPLHF TGTGCCAGCAGTTTTGGACAAAGCTCCTATAATTCACCCCTCCACTTT - TRBJ1-6 - TRBV12-3/TRBV12-4
CASSLGSGAGGNTIYF TGTGCCAGCAGCTTAGGTTCGGGGGCCGGAGGAAACACCATATATTTT - TRBJ1-3 - TRBV7-6
CSARGPQRGGYF TGCAGTGCTAGAGGTCCCCAGCGGGGGGGGTATTTT many TRBJ2-3 TRBD2 TRBV20-1
CATSEGSRGDGEKLFF TGTGCCACCAGTGAGGGAAGCAGGGGTGACGGAGAAAAACTGTTTTTT many TRBJ1-4 - TRBV24-1
CASSDGTGFSQPQHF TGTGCCAGCAGTGACGGGACAGGGTTCAGTCAGCCCCAGCATTTT few TRBJ1-5 TRBD1 TRBV2
CASSLGGSYGYTF TGTGCCAGCAGCTTAGGGGGGAGCTATGGCTACACCTTC - TRBJ1-2 - TRBV7-6
CASSLATHTDTQYF TGTGCCAGCAGCTTAGCCACCCACACAGATACGCAGTATTTT many TRBJ2-3 - TRBV7-9
CASSLARTSGAPLPSSTDTQYF TGCGCCAGCAGCTTGGCCCGCACTAGCGGGGCCCCCTTACCTTCTAGCACAGATACGCAGTATTTT many TRBJ2-3 TRBD2 TRBV5-1
CASSLRDRSSYNSPLHF TGTGCCAGTAGTCTCCGGGACAGGAGCTCCTATAATTCACCCCTCCACTTT many TRBJ1-6 TRBD1 TRBV19
CASSWRSSNQPQHF TGTGCCAGCAGTTGGAGATCCTCAAATCAGCCCCAGCATTTT many TRBJ1-5 - TRBV27
CASSQAASRSHEQYF TGTGCCAGCAGCCAAGCTGCTTCGAGGTCTCACGAGCAGTACTTC - TRBJ2-7 - TRBV4-2
CSVGWAGTEAFF TGCAGCGTGGGATGGGCGGGCACTGAAGCTTTCTTT - TRBJ1-1 - TRBV29-1
CASSTVLGFRQYF TGTGCCAGCAGTACCGTTTTAGGCTTCCGGCAGTACTTC many TRBJ2-7 - TRBV6-6
CATSRAGLRSNQPQHF TGTGCCACCAGCAGAGCTGGGTTGAGGAGCAATCAGCCCCAGCATTTT few TRBJ1-5 - TRBV15
CASSEQDQQYF TGCGCCAGCAGTGAACAGGATCAGCAGTACTTC many TRBJ2-7 - TRBV10-2
CASSPNLHTEAFF TGTGCCAGCAGCCCTAATCTGCACACTGAAGCTTTCTTT many TRBJ1-1 - TRBV14
CASSGLAGGETQYF TGTGCCAGCAGTGGACTAGCGGGGGGAGAGACCCAGTACTTC many TRBJ2-5 TRBD2 TRBV6-1
CASRPREGQEKLFF TGTGCCAGCAGACCTAGAGAAGGGCAGGAAAAACTGTTTTTT many TRBJ1-4 - TRBV7-2
CSVQWGTGGQPQHF TGCAGCGTCCAGTGGGGGACCGGCGGCCAGCCCCAGCATTTT many TRBJ1-5 - TRBV29-1
CASSPLSGGNEQFF TGTGCCAGCTCACCACTGTCCGGGGGGAATGAGCAGTTCTTC many TRBJ2-1 TRBD2 TRBV18
CASSLWRAKRNEQFF TGTGCCAGCAGCTTGTGGAGGGCGAAACGCAATGAGCAGTTCTTC few TRBJ2-1 - TRBV7-2
CSARTRLGNQPQHF TGCAGTGCTCGGACTCGGCTAGGCAATCAGCCCCAGCATTTT many TRBJ1-5 - TRBV20-1
CASSEALPALRGELFF TGTGCCAGCAGTGAAGCGTTGCCAGCCCTAAGGGGGGAGCTGTTTTTT - TRBJ2-2 - TRBV6-1
CASSQVTSGGVFNEQFF TGTGCCAGCAGCCAAGTGACTAGCGGGGGGGTTTTCAATGAGCAGTTCTTC - TRBJ2-1 TRBD2 TRBV4-2
CASSLAAMNTEAFF TGCGCCAGCAGCTTGGCGGCCATGAACACTGAAGCTTTCTTT many TRBJ1-1 - TRBV5-1
CASSSPTTVNYGYTF TGTGCCAGCAGTTCACCCACTACAGTTAACTATGGCTACACCTTC many TRBJ1-2 - TRBV28
CASSLGASVTYEQYF TGTGCCAGCAGCTTAGGGGCTAGCGTCACCTACGAGCAGTACTTC many TRBJ2-7 - TRBV7-9